This T cell receptor beta chain is drawn from a study of Graves' ophthalmopathy and Graves' hyperthyroidism. Whole-study findings and limits: Between ophthalmopathy and stable hyperthyroidism, a 13-signature model drew a separation with nearly 90% sensitivity and approximately 79% specificity.

RNA transcripts yielded amplified TCR beta CDR3 regions. A first-round RT-PCR used HTBI primers, followed by a second-round multiplex PCR. One entry per CDR3 protein results from TCRdb running MiXCR on the multiplex PCR reads. The data show about 700,000 distinct CDR3 sequences, with 40% seen just once and about 40% held by the top ten. Approximately 10 ml of fresh blood yielded the PBMCs by density gradient. In the case of this clonotype: Antigen specificity is unknown.

In germline, CDR1 is SEHNR, CDR2 FQNEAQ (reference sequence). Germline trimming cut 5 bases from V and 7 bases from J; bases unmatched to any gene: 13. This CDR3 comprises 15 residues. This sequence joins TRBV7-9 and TRBJ1-2; the match to TRBD1 covers 7 bases. The source of this sequence is an adult man with Graves' ophthalmopathy. The sequenced sample consisted of peripheral blood. CDR3 nucleotides: TGTGCCAGCAGCGACGGGACAGCATGGAATTCTGGCTACACCTTC. It is translated as CASSDGTAWNSGYTF.